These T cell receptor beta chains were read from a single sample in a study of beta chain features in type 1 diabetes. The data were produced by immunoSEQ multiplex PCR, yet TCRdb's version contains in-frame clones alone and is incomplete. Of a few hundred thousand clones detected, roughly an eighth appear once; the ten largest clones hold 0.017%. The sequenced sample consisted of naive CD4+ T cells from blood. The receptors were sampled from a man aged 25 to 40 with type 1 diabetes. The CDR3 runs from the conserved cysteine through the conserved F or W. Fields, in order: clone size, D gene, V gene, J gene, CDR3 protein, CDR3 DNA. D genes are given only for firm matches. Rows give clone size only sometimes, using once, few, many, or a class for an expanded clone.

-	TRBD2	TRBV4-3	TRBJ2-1	CASSQVATSGRHEQFF	TGCGCCAGCAGCCAAGTGGCAACTAGCGGGAGACATGAGCAGTTCTTC
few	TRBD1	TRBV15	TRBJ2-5	CATSERQGAQTQYF	TGTGCCACCAGCGAGCGACAGGGGGCACAGACCCAGTACTTC
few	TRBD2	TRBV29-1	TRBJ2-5	CSVTLAGGQETQYF	TGCAGCGTAACACTAGCGGGAGGACAAGAGACCCAGTACTTC
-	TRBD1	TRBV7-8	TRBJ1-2	CASSLSTGDGYTF	TGTGCCAGCAGCTTATCTACAGGGGATGGCTACACCTTC
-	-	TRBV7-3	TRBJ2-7	CASSFSWRDYEQYF	TGTGCCAGCAGCTTCTCTTGGAGGGACTACGAGCAGTACTTC
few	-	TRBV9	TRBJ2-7	CASSASASPPYEQYF	TGTGCCAGCAGCGCCTCCGCGTCGCCCCCCTACGAGCAGTACTTC
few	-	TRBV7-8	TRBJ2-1	CASSQEVSVGEQFF	TGTGCCAGCAGTCAAGAGGTATCAGTCGGGGAGCAGTTCTTC
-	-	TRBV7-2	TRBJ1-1	CASSARGHQAGTEAFF	TGTGCCAGCAGCGCTCGGGGTCACCAGGCGGGAACTGAAGCTTTCTTT
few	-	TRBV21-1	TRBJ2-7	CASSKAGTSGLYEQYF	TGTGCCAGCAGCAAAGCAGGGACTAGCGGACTCTACGAGCAGTACTTC
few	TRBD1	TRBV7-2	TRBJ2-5	CASSSNSGGVRETQYF	TGTGCCAGCAGCTCAAACTCAGGGGGCGTGAGAGAGACCCAGTACTTC
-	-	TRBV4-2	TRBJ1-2	CASSQGTGGPYGYTF	TGTGCCAGCAGCCAGGGGACCGGGGGACCCTATGGCTACACCTTC
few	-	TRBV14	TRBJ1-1	CASSRQENTEAFF	TGTGCCAGCAGCCGGCAGGAGAACACTGAAGCTTTCTTT
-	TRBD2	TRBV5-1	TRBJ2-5	CATKEIGLAGETQYF	TGCGCCACCAAGGAGATCGGACTAGCGGGAGAGACCCAGTACTTC
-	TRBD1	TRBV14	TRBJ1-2	CASSQGQGANYGYTF	TGTGCCAGCAGCCAGGGACAGGGGGCGAACTATGGCTACACCTTC
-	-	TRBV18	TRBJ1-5	CASSPRQTDSNQPQHF	TGTGCCAGCTCACCACGACAGACGGATAGCAATCAGCCCCAGCATTTT
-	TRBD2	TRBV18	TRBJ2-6	CASNHQYLAGAGANVLTF	TGTGCCAGCAATCACCAATATCTAGCGGGAGCTGGGGCCAACGTCCTGACTTTC
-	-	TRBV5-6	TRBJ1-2	CASSINYGYTF	TGTGCCAGCAGTATCAACTATGGCTACACCTTC
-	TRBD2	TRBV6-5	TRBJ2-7	CASSSREGSYEQYF	TGTGCCAGCAGTAGCCGGGAGGGCTCCTACGAGCAGTACTTC
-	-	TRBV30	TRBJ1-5	CAWSGGHRDQPQHF	TGTGCCTGGAGTGGGGGGCATAGAGATCAGCCCCAGCATTTT
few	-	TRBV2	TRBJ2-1	CASSEIAKSSYNEQFF	TGTGCCAGCAGTGAGATAGCGAAGAGCTCCTACAATGAGCAGTTCTTC
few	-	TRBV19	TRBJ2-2	CASTGGNTGELFF	TGTGCCAGTACTGGCGGGAACACCGGGGAGCTGTTTTTT
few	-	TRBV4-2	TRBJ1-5	CASSLTGTQGEPQHF	TGTGCCAGCAGCCTCACCGGGACTCAAGGGGAGCCCCAGCATTTT
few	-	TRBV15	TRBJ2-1	CATKSFRVSSYNEQFF	TGTGCCACCAAAAGTTTCAGGGTTAGCTCCTACAATGAGCAGTTCTTC
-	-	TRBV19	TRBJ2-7	CASSRERFYEQYF	TGTGCCAGTAGCCGGGAACGGTTTTACGAGCAGTACTTC
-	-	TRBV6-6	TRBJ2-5	CASSYSSVETQYF	TGTGCCAGCAGTTACTCGAGTGTAGAGACCCAGTACTTC
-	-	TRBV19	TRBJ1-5	CASSIPPQPQHF	TGTGCCAGTAGTATCCCTCCTCAGCCCCAGCATTTT
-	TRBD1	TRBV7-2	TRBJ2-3	CASSFRTGTRTDTQYF	TGTGCCAGCAGCTTTAGGACAGGGACCCGCACAGATACGCAGTATTTT
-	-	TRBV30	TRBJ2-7	CASSRRGSYEQYF	TGTGCCTCCTCCCGGAGAGGTTCATACGAGCAGTACTTC
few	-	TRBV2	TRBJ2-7	CASGLGYEQYF	TGTGCCAGTGGGCTGGGTTACGAGCAGTACTTC
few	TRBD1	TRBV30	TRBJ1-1	CAWTVGGSSAEAFF	TGTGCCTGGACCGTAGGGGGCTCCTCGGCTGAAGCTTTCTTT
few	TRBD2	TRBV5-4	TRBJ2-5	CASNNRSGTDETQYF	TGTGCCAGCAACAATAGGAGCGGGACTGACGAGACCCAGTACTTC
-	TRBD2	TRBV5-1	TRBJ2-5	CASSSGNGETQYF	TGCGCCAGCAGTAGCGGGAACGGGGAGACCCAGTACTTC
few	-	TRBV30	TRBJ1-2	CAWSVRGTPNYGYTF	TGTGCCTGGAGTGTACGGGGGACTCCTAACTATGGCTACACCTTC
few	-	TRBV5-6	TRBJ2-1	CASSKERISSYNEQFF	TGTGCCAGCAGCAAGGAGCGGATTAGCTCCTACAATGAGCAGTTCTTC
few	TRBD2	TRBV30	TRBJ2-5	CAWSAGFSLAEETQYF	TGTGCCTGGAGTGCCGGCTTTTCGCTAGCGGAAGAGACCCAGTACTTC
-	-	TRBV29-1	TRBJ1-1	CSVAGQGNTEAFF	TGCAGCGTGGCGGGGCAGGGAAACACTGAAGCTTTCTTT
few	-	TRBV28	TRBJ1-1	CASSTQGYTEAFF	TGTGCCAGCAGTACTCAGGGTTACACTGAAGCTTTCTTT
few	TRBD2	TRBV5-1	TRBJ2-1	CASSFRPGTSGRKYNEQFF	TGCGCCAGCAGCTTCCGCCCCGGGACTAGCGGGAGAAAGTACAATGAGCAGTTCTTC
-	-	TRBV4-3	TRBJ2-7	CASSQVPGYEQYF	TGCGCCAGCAGCCAAGTCCCAGGCTACGAGCAGTACTTC
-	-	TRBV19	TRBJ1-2	CATSTRPHYGYTF	TGTGCCACATCGACGAGGCCCCACTATGGCTACACCTTC
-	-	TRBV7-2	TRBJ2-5	CASSLYGETQYF	TGTGCCAGCAGCTTATATGGCGAGACCCAGTACTTC
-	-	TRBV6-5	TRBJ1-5	CASSYSTHSNQPQHF	TGTGCCAGCAGTTACTCTACACACAGCAATCAGCCCCAGCATTTT
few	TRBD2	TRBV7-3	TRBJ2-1	CASSSSSGGYNEQFF	TGTGCCAGCAGCTCATCTAGCGGAGGCTACAATGAGCAGTTCTTC
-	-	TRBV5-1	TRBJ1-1	CASSLDGGGTEAFF	TGCGCCAGCAGCTTGGACGGGGGAGGCACTGAAGCTTTCTTT
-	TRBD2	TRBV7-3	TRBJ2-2	CASSFGSRGKGELFF	TGTGCCAGCAGCTTCGGATCGCGGGGGAAGGGGGAGCTGTTTTTT